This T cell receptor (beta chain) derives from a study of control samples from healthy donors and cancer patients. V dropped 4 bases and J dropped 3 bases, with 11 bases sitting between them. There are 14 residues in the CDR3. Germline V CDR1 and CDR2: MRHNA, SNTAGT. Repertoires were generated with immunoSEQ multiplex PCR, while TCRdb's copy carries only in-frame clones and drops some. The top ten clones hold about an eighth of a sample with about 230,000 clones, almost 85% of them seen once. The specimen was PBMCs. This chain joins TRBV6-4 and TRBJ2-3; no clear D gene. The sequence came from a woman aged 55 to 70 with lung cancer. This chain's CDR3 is CASSVSGATDTQYF. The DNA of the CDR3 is TGTGCCAGCAGTGTCTCCGGAGCAACAGATACGCAGTATTTT.